This T cell receptor beta chain was observed in a study of blood T cell repertoires in COVID-19. Study details: There were acute and convalescent COVID-19 samples, and they came from the United States, Italy and Spain. Nucleic acid was either cDNA or gDNA, and it came from T cells, B-cell-depleted T cells, or PBMCs.

CDR3 length equals 14 residues. Germline V gene data show CDR1 as LNHNV and CDR2 as YYDKDF (reference sequence). The V and J ends lost 6 bases and 1 base, in that order; junction bases with no gene match: 4. Original analysis: Scientists estimated how many nucleated cells there were by amplifying reference gene primers. TCRdb keeps only in-frame clones here, not all; method: immunoSEQ multiplex PCR. V and J calls and clone size are copied from that table; D and trimming were computed from the DNA. This table has about 230,000 clones, just under 90% appearing once. Donors were grouped by their self-reported clinical history.

Sequencing used PBMCs or T cells enriched from blood (not recorded which). The rearrangement uses TRBV15 and TRBJ2-7, with 9 positions matching TRBD1. This receptor was identified in a woman younger than 45 with acute COVID-19. CDR3: CATRTTGGSYEQYF. For the CDR3, the DNA is TGTGCCACCAGGACGACAGGGGGGTCCTACGAGCAGTACTTC.